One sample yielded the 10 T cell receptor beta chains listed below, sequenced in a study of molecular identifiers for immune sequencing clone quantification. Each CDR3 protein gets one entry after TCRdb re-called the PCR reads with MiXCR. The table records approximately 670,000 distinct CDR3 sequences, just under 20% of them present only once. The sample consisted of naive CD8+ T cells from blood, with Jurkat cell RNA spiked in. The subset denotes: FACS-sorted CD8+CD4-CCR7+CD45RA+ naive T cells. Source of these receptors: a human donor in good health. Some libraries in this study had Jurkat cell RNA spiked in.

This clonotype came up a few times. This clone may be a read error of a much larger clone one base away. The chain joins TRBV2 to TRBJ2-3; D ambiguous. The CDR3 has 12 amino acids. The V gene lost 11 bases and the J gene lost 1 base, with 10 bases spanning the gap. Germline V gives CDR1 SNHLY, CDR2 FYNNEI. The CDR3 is CAGIPGTDTQYF. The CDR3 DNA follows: TGTGCCGGCATCCCGGGCACAGATACGCAGTATTTT.

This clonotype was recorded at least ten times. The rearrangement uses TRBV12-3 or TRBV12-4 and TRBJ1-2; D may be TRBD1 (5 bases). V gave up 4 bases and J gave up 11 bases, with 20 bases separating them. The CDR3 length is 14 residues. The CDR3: CASSSARDHLVYTF. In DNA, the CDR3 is TGTGCCAGCAGTTCAGCCCGGGACCACCTGGTTTACACCTTC.

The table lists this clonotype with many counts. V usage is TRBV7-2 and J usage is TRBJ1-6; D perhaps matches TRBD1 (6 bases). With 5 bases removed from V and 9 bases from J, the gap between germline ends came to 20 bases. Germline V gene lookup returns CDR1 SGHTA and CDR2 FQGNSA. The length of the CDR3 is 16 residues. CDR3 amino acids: CASSPSQGHGGSPLHF. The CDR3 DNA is TGTGCCAGCAGCCCCTCTCAGGGGCATGGGGGTTCACCCCTCCACTTT.

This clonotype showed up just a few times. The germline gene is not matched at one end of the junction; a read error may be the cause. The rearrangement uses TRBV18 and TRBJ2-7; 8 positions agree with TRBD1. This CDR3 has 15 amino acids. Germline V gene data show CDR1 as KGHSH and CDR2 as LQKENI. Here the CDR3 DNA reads TGTGCCAGCTCACCCCGTGGGACAGGACACTACGGGCAGTACTTC. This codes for CASSPRGTGHYGQYF.

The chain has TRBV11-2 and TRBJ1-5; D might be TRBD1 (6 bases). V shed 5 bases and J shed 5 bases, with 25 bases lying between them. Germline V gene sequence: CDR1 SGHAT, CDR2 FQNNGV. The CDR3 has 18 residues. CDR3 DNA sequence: TGTGCCAGCAGCCACCCCCTGGGGTTAGGGGGATCCGATCAGCCCCAGCATTTT. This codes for CASSHPLGLGGSDQPQHF.

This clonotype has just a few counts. As DNA, the CDR3 is TGTGCCAGCAGTTACTCCCTAGAAGGAGAGCAGTACTTC. Its protein product is CASSYSLEGEQYF. V and J are TRBV6-2 or TRBV6-3 and TRBJ2-7; no clear D gene. Trimming took off 0 bases at V and 7 bases at J, with 10 bases between the two ends. CDR3 length: 13 residues. Per the germline V gene, CDR1 is MNHEY and CDR2 is SVGEGT.

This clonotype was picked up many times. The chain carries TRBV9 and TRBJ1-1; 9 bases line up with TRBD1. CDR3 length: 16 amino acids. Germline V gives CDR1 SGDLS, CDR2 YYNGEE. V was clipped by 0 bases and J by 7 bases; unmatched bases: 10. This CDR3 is CASSVGRTGVGGEAFF. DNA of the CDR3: TGTGCCAGCAGCGTAGGAAGGACAGGGGTCGGTGGTGAAGCTTTCTTT.

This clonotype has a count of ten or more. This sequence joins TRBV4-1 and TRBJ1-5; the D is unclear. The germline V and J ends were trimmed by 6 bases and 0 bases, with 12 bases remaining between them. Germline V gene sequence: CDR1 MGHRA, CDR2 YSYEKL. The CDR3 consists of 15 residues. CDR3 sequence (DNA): TGCGCCAGCAGGGAAGGGAGTTATAGCAATCAGCCCCAGCATTTT. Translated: CASREGSYSNQPQHF.

CDR3 DNA: TGTGCCAGCAGTGAACACGGGAGCTCCTACAATGAGCAGTTCTTC. This encodes CASSEHGSSYNEQFF. The chain combines TRBV25-1 with TRBJ2-1, with D tentatively TRBD2 (6 bases). This CDR3 contains 15 residues. Per germline, CDR1 MGHDK and CDR2 SYGVNS. With 2 bases removed from V and 0 bases from J, the gap between germline ends came to 8 bases.

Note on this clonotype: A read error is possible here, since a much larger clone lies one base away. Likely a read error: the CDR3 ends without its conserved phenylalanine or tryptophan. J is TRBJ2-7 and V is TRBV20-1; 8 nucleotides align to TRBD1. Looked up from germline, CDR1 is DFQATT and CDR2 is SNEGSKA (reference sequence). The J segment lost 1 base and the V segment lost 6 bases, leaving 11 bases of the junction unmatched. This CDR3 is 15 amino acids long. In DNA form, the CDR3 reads TGCAGTGCCGAAGGGACAGGTCCGGCGTCCTACGAGCAGTACTCC. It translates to CSAEGTGPASYEQYS.